This is a list of T cell receptor beta chains from one sample in a study of vaccination and CD4 T cells after COVID-19. These receptors have no known antigen. Each CDR3 protein gets one entry after TCRdb re-called the PCR reads with MiXCR. This table has some 17,000 distinct CDR3 sequences, less than 50% appearing once. The material sequenced was CD4+ T cells from blood, cultured in vitro. The receptors originated from a human donor who had recovered from COVID-19. The CDR3 runs from the conserved cysteine through the conserved F or W. The order of the fields is J gene, V gene, D gene, clone size, CDR3 protein, CDR3 DNA. The D gene is left open where the match is weak. Clone size is given for some rows only: seen once, a few or many times, or a class if the clone is expanded.

J gene: TRBJ2-7; V gene: TRBV6-5; D gene: TRBD1; clone size: .; CDR3 protein: CASSYSGDRAYEQYF; CDR3 DNA: TGTGCCAGCAGTTACTCGGGGGACAGGGCCTACGAGCAGTACTTC
J gene: TRBJ2-7; V gene: TRBV7-2; D gene: TRBD1; clone size: .; CDR3 protein: CASSTNRGQTYEQYF; CDR3 DNA: TGTGCCAGCAGCACTAACCGGGGACAGACCTACGAGCAGTACTTC
J gene: TRBJ2-5; V gene: TRBV6-2/TRBV6-3; D gene: .; clone size: few; CDR3 protein: CASSRAPEVETQYF; CDR3 DNA: TGTGCCAGCAGCCGTGCACCGGAGGTGGAGACCCAGTACTTC
J gene: TRBJ2-5; V gene: TRBV20-1; D gene: TRBD2; clone size: .; CDR3 protein: CSATPTSGSPETQYF; CDR3 DNA: TGCAGTGCTACTCCGACTAGCGGGAGCCCTGAGACCCAGTACTTC
J gene: TRBJ1-6; V gene: TRBV6-1; D gene: .; clone size: .; CDR3 protein: CASSETDSSPLHF; CDR3 DNA: TGTGCCAGCAGTGAAACAGATAGTTCACCCCTCCACTTT
J gene: TRBJ1-1; V gene: TRBV20-1; D gene: TRBD1; clone size: .; CDR3 protein: CSATSDRDTEAFF; CDR3 DNA: TGCAGTGCTACCTCCGACAGGGATACTGAAGCTTTCTTT
J gene: TRBJ1-1; V gene: TRBV6-1; D gene: .; clone size: few; CDR3 protein: CASSPEVSRDTEAFF; CDR3 DNA: TGTGCCAGCAGTCCTGAGGTCTCTAGGGACACTGAAGCTTTCTTT
J gene: TRBJ1-2; V gene: TRBV6-1; D gene: .; clone size: .; CDR3 protein: CASSTGGGQNYGYTF; CDR3 DNA: TGTGCCAGCAGCACCGGGGGAGGACAGAACTATGGCTACACCTTC
J gene: TRBJ2-5; V gene: TRBV20-1; D gene: TRBD1; clone size: .; CDR3 protein: CSAEGPQQGGETQYF; CDR3 DNA: TGCAGTGCAGAGGGGCCCCAACAGGGGGGCGAGACCCAGTACTTC
J gene: TRBJ2-4; V gene: TRBV28; D gene: .; clone size: once; CDR3 protein: CASSFGGGENIQYF; CDR3 DNA: TGTGCCAGCAGTTTTGGGGGGGGCGAGAACATTCAGTACTTC
J gene: TRBJ2-1; V gene: TRBV27; D gene: .; clone size: .; CDR3 protein: CASSTIDEQFF; CDR3 DNA: TGTGCCAGCAGTACGATCGATGAGCAGTTCTTC
J gene: TRBJ2-1; V gene: TRBV21-1; D gene: .; clone size: .; CDR3 protein: CASNRLRGAEFF; CDR3 DNA: TGTGCCAGCAACCGACTTCGCGGGGCCGAGTTCTTC
J gene: TRBJ1-2; V gene: TRBV2; D gene: .; clone size: .; CDR3 protein: CASSESGAGGGYTF; CDR3 DNA: TGTGCCAGCAGTGAATCCGGGGCAGGCGGAGGCTACACCTTC